The rows below give T cell receptor beta chains drawn from one sample of a study of regulatory T cells. Assay: immunoSEQ multiplex PCR; the TCRdb copy retains only in-frame clones and omits some. The table records approximately 31,000 clones, over 90% of them present only once. The specimen sequenced was conventional CD4+ T cells sorted from blood. The source of these receptors is a child under 10 years old with CD3G deficiency. Both conserved end residues are part of each CDR3. A D gene is named only where the DNA matches it firmly. The listing skips clone size in some rows; elsewhere it reads once, few, many or a size class.

cdr3_nt cdr3_aa v_call d_call clone_size j_call
TGTGCCAGCAGCCAGGGACCGAAGAATATAGACAATGAGCAGTTCTTC CASSQGPKNIDNEQFF TRBV6-6 NA NA TRBJ2-1
TGTGCCAGCAGCTTATACGGGGTCCAGAATGAGCAGTTCTTC CASSLYGVQNEQFF TRBV7-9 NA NA TRBJ2-1
TGTGCCAGCTCACTCGGGACTAGCGGCACAGATACGCAGTATTTT CASSLGTSGTDTQYF TRBV18 TRBD2 NA TRBJ2-3
TGCGCCAGCAGCGGGACAGGGACTAACTATGGCTACACCTTC CASSGTGTNYGYTF TRBV5-1 TRBD1 NA TRBJ1-2
TGTGCCAGCAGTTTAACAGGAACCTACGAGCAGTACTTC CASSLTGTYEQYF TRBV28 NA few TRBJ2-7
TGTGCCAGCACCTTAGCCCAAGGGCGGGGCACCGGGGAGCTGTTTTTT CASTLAQGRGTGELFF TRBV11-2 NA NA TRBJ2-2
TGTGCCAGCAGTTCCCCAACAGCGGGGGAGCAGTTCTTC CASSSPTAGEQFF TRBV28 TRBD2 NA TRBJ2-1
TGTGCCAGCAGTGTCGGACTAGTCCCGGGTGAGCAGTTCTTC CASSVGLVPGEQFF TRBV6-1 TRBD2 NA TRBJ2-1
TGTGCCAGTAGTATCGGGGCAGGTAACTACAATGAGCAGTTCTTC CASSIGAGNYNEQFF TRBV19 NA once TRBJ2-1
TGTGCCAGCAGTTCCCCCGGGACGGGGATCTACGAGCAGTACTTC CASSSPGTGIYEQYF TRBV28 NA NA TRBJ2-7
TGTGCCAGCAGTCCCTCCGGGACGGGTAGCCGGGAGCTGTTTTTT CASSPSGTGSRELFF TRBV28 NA NA TRBJ2-2
TGTGCCAGCTCACCCGCCCGGGACTCTACGCAGTATTTT CASSPARDSTQYF TRBV18 NA NA TRBJ2-3